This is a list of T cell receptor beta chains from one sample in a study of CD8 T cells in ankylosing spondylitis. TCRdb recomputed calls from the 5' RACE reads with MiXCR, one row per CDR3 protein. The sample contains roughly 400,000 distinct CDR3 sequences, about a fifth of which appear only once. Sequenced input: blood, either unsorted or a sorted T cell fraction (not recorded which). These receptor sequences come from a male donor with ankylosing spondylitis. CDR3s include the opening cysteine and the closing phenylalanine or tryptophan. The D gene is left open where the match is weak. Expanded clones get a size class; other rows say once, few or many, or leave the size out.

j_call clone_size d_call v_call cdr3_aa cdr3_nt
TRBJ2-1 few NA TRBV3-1 CASSPRGNWEQFF TGTGCCAGCAGCCCCAGGGGAAACTGGGAGCAGTTCTTC
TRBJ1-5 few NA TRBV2 CASSEERLDQPQHF TGTGCCAGCAGTGAGGAACGGCTGGATCAGCCCCAGCATTTT
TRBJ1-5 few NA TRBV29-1 CSASPGPGREQPQHF TGCAGCGCAAGCCCGGGCCCGGGCAGAGAGCAGCCCCAGCATTTT
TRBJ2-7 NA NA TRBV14 CASSHFPGRNSYEQYF TGTGCCAGCAGCCATTTTCCGGGACGCAACTCCTACGAGCAGTACTTC
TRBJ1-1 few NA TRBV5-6 CASSWAVGTSYTEAFF TGTGCCAGCAGTTGGGCGGTGGGGACCTCCTACACTGAAGCTTTCTTT
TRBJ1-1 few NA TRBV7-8 CASSAAINTEAFF TGTGCCAGCAGCGCCGCAATAAACACTGAAGCTTTCTTT
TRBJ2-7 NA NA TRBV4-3 CASSVRIGQGFEQYF TGCGCCAGCAGCGTACGGATTGGGCAGGGGTTCGAGCAGTACTTC
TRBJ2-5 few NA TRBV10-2 CASSESNLSTGTQYF TGCGCCAGCAGTGAGTCGAACTTATCCACGGGGACCCAGTACTTC
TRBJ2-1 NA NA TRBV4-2 CASSQDLYRDNEQFF TGTGCCAGCAGCCAAGATCTGTACAGGGACAATGAGCAGTTCTTC
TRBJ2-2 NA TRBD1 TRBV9 CASSVGTGGPVTGELFF TGTGCCAGCAGCGTTGGGACAGGTGGTCCCGTCACCGGGGAGCTGTTTTTT
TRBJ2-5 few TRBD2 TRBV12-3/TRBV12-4 CASSSLAGERETQYF TGTGCCAGCAGTTCTTTAGCGGGAGAGAGGGAGACCCAGTACTTC
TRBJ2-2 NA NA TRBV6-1 CASEYSRRTGELFF TGTGCCAGCGAGTATAGCCGGAGGACCGGGGAGCTGTTTTTT
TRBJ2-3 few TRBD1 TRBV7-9 CASSAGTVTDTQYF TGTGCCAGCAGCGCTGGGACAGTCACAGATACGCAGTATTTT
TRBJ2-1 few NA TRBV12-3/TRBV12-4 CASSQSPLNEQFF TGTGCCAGCAGCCAAAGCCCCCTCAATGAGCAGTTCTTC
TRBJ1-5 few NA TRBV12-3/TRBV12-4 CASSFGLQPQHF TGTGCCAGCAGTTTTGGGCTTCAGCCCCAGCATTTT
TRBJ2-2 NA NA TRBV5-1 CASSFQAANTGELFF TGCGCCAGCAGCTTCCAGGCCGCGAACACCGGGGAGCTGTTTTTT
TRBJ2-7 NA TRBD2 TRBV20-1 CSARDLLAGWYEQYF TGCAGTGCTAGAGATCTACTAGCGGGATGGTACGAGCAGTACTTC
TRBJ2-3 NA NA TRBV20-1 CSVTGFSTDTQYF TGCAGTGTGACCGGGTTCAGCACAGATACGCAGTATTTT
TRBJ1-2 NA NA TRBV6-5 CASSYAIQLGYGYTF TGTGCCAGCAGTTACGCCATACAGCTTGGCTATGGCTACACCTTC
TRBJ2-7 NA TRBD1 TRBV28 CASSLLGQGASYEQYF TGTGCCAGCAGCCTCCTCGGACAGGGGGCATCTTACGAGCAGTACTTC
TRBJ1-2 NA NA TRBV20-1 CSAATNYGYTF TGCAGTGCTGCCACGAACTATGGCTACACCTTC
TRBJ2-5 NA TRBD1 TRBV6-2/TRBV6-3 CASQGDQETQYF TGTGCCAGTCAGGGGGACCAAGAGACCCAGTACTTC
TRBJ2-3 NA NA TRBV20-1 CSARDPWESTQYF TGCAGTGCTAGAGACCCCTGGGAGTCTACGCAGTATTTT
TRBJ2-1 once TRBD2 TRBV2 CASRGRGVNNEQFF TGTGCCAGCAGGGGGAGGGGCGTTAACAATGAGCAGTTCTTC
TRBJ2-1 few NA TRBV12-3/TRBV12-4 CASSLLGPLGEQFF TGTGCCAGCAGTTTACTTGGGCCGCTGGGTGAGCAGTTCTTC
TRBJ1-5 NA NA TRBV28 CASLLLGQPQHF TGTGCCAGCCTTTTACTGGGTCAGCCCCAGCATTTT
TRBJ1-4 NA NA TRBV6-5 CASKLGVLNEKLFF TGTGCCAGCAAGTTGGGGGTACTTAATGAAAAACTGTTTTTT
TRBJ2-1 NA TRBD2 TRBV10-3 CAITSREGRSGQFF TGTGCCATCACCTCGCGGGAGGGTAGGAGTGGGCAGTTCTTC
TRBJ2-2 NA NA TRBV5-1 CASSPREGATGELFF TGCGCCAGCAGCCCTCGGGAGGGGGCGACCGGGGAGCTGTTTTTT
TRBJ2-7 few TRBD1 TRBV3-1 CASSQSDRERYEQYF TGTGCCAGCAGCCAATCGGACAGGGAGCGGTACGAGCAGTACTTC
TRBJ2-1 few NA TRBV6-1 CASREEWGEQFF TGTGCCAGCAGAGAGGAGTGGGGTGAGCAGTTCTTC
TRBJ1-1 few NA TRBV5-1 CASSLGPGRNTEAFF TGCGCCAGCAGCCTTGGGCCAGGGAGGAACACTGAAGCTTTCTTT
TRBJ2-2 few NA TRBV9 CASSVGQTGELFF TGTGCCAGCAGCGTAGGACAGACCGGGGAGCTGTTTTTT
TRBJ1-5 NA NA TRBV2 CASSKDSQPQHF TGTGCCAGCAGTAAAGATTCCCAGCCCCAGCATTTT
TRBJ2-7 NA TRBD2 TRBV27 CASSPHTLREGYEQYF TGTGCCAGCAGTCCGCACACTTTGCGGGAGGGGTACGAGCAGTACTTC
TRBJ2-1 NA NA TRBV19 CASSMGGSWDEQFF TGTGCCAGTAGTATGGGGGGCAGTTGGGATGAGCAGTTCTTC
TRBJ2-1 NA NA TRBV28 CASRLPGPNIYEQFF TGTGCCAGCAGGCTACCGGGACCAAATATCTATGAGCAGTTCTTC
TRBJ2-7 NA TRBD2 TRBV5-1 CASSQGTTAVQEQYF TGCGCCAGCAGCCAAGGGACTACCGCGGTCCAGGAGCAGTACTTC
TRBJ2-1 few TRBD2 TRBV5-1 CASSSSGRENNEQFF TGCGCCAGCAGCTCCAGCGGGAGGGAAAACAATGAGCAGTTCTTC
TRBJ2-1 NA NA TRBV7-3 CASSFGESGINEQFF TGTGCCAGCAGCTTCGGGGAGAGCGGAATTAATGAGCAGTTCTTC
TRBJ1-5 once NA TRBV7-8 CASSLGVGSFSNQPQHF TGTGCCAGCAGCTTGGGAGTTGGGTCCTTTAGCAATCAGCCCCAGCATTTT
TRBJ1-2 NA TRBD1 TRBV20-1 CSARATGGAYGYTF TGCAGTGCTAGAGCGACAGGGGGCGCTTATGGCTACACCTTC
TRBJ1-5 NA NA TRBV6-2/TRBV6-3 CASSYSTPSPPNQPQHF TGTGCCAGCAGTTACTCGACACCCAGCCCCCCCAATCAGCCCCAGCATTTT
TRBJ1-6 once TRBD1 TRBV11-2 CASSLVGTAYSPLHF TGTGCCAGCAGCTTAGTTGGGACAGCCTATTCTCCCCTCCACTTT
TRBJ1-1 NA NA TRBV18 CASSPVLTGSSGTEAFF TGTGCCAGCTCACCAGTTCTCACAGGCTCTAGCGGCACTGAAGCTTTCTTT
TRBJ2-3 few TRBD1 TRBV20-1 CSARPNRGADTQYF TGCAGTGCTAGGCCAAACAGGGGCGCAGATACGCAGTATTTT
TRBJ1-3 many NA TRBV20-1 CSARNREVSGNTIYF TGCAGTGCTAGAAACAGGGAAGTTTCCGGAAACACCATATATTTT
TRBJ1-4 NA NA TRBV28 CASTPLGENEKLFF TGTGCCAGCACCCCCCTTGGTGAAAACGAAAAACTGTTTTTT
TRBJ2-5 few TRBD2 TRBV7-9 CASSATSAQETQYF TGTGCCAGCAGCGCTACTAGCGCCCAAGAGACCCAGTACTTC